Listed below are T cell receptor beta chains from one sample, sequenced in a study of lymphopenia after photon versus proton radiotherapy. TCRdb's table, derived via immunoSEQ multiplex PCR, lists solely in-frame clones and lacks some. The profile shows about 4,500 clones, 67% of them singletons. Sequenced here: peripheral blood, sampled from a patient treated with proton-based radiotherapy. The receptors were gathered from a man of 80 years or more with esophageal cancer. CDR3s include the opening cysteine and the closing phenylalanine or tryptophan. Each record gives: V gene, CDR3 protein.

TRBV4-1,CASSQDGQARRSETQYF
TRBV5-4,CASSLGDREKGGYTF
TRBV7-9,CASSLAKAGTYGYTF
TRBV9,CASSVSGTVGNEQYF
TRBV6-1,CASTDRGQVYSNQPQHF
TRBV4-2,CASSPSPTSGRSETQYF
TRBV7-2,CASSLAGNTGELFF
TRBV7-9,CASGDRVSGEQYF
TRBV11-3,CASSFSGLSTDTQYF
TRBV11-2,CASSHLGRTRTYEQYF
TRBV29-1,CSVRQGAGGNTIYF
TRBV18,CASSKVNDFTDSNQPQHF
TRBV29-1,CSVGGLERGVVDTQYF
TRBV4-2,CASSLGTGVRGQPQHF
TRBV18,CASSPRRTDQPQHF
TRBV5-1,CASSLEGQESFLPEKLFF
TRBV5-6,CASSTGQGTYGYTF
TRBV11-3,CASSFSPLNTEAFF
TRBV9,CASSVDGVGSYNSPLHF
TRBV5-1,CASSLYVSYEQYF
TRBV19,CASSNGNEVNTGELFF
TRBV5-4,CASSLWKGAGEQYF
TRBV11-3,CASSWTLSTDTQYF
TRBV29-1,CSVEGQGPSTDTQYF
TRBV29-1,CSVEGGTPSQETQYF
TRBV4-2,CASSLVRRQRETQYF
TRBV9,CASSVGAIQNQPQHF
TRBV4-1,CASSQEGLAGVDEQFF
TRBV29-1,CSVMTGGSSYEQYF
TRBV7-9,CASSLYTGNPYNEQFF
TRBV29-1,CSVIQHEQFF
TRBV18,CASFTGGNTEAFF
TRBV7-8,CASSPVAGRNTGELFF
TRBV7-8,CASSSGTGNTIYF
TRBV5-5,CASSLGANTDTQYF
TRBV30,CAWSVLEDSPLHF